This T cell receptor delta chain came from a study of gamma-delta T cells after stem cell transplantation. V lost 1 base, J lost 1 base, and 12 bases lay in between. Looked up from germline, CDR1 is GEAIGNYY and CDR2 is EKD. The CDR3 loop spans 15 amino acids. TCRdb re-called clones from the RT-PCR reads using CATT. The data hold around 1,200 delta-chain clones, with around 8.8% observed a single time. The chain links TRDV2 to TRDJ1, with D perhaps matching TRDD3 (5 bases). The TCR comes from a human donor. It is not recorded whose cells these are; they may come from a transplant donor. The specimen sequenced was gamma-delta T cells. The CDR3 spells CACDTIDTPTDKLIF. The CDR3 nucleotides are TGTGCCTGTGACACGATAGATACCCCCACCGATAAACTCATCTTT.